The next 29 T cell receptor beta chains were all read from a single sample in a study of T-cell reconstitution after alpha-beta-depleted transplantation in children. The TCRbeta library incorporated unique molecular identifiers. TCRdb reprocessed the PCR reads with MiXCR, giving one entry per CDR3 protein. This sample has 500,000 or so distinct CDR3 sequences, with around a third found just once. The source was PBMCs from the stem cell graft donor, collected from the stem cell graft. All receptors derive from a human donor who donated a stem cell graft to a child with aplastic anemia.

The rearrangement uses TRBV7-9 and TRBJ2-7; 11 bases line up with TRBD1. With 6 bases clipped from V and 7 bases from J, the junction kept 8 bases outside the gene matches. The CDR3 spans 14 residues. Germline loops: CDR1 SEHNR, CDR2 FQNEAQ (reference sequence). The CDR3 here is CASRSGQGADEQYV. DNA of the CDR3: TGTGCCAGCAGAAGTGGACAGGGGGCTGATGAGCAGTACGTC.

This clonotype has a handful of counts. The rearrangement uses TRBV6-1 and TRBJ1-1; the match to TRBD1 covers 12 bases. Losses at the gene ends were 6 bases for V and 5 bases for J; bases not matched to a gene: 4. CDR1 and CDR2 from the germline V gene are MNHNS and SASEGT. The CDR3 loop spans 14 amino acids. In DNA, the CDR3 is TGTGCCAGCAGGATGGGACAGGGGGCGACTGAAGCTTTCTTT. Protein sequence: CASRMGQGATEAFF.

The chain has TRBV15 and TRBJ2-1, with D perhaps assigned TRBD1 or TRBD2 (5 bases each). Trimming took off 10 bases at V and 9 bases at J, with 16 bases between the two ends. The CDR3 is 12 residues long. Germline values: CDR1 LNHNV, CDR2 YYDKDF (reference sequence). CDR3: CAIGTPWGEQFF. Here the CDR3 DNA reads TGTGCCATCGGGACGCCTTGGGGTGAGCAGTTCTTC.

V usage is TRBV5-1 and J usage is TRBJ2-7; D tentatively reads TRBD1 or TRBD2 (5 bases each). Per the germline V gene, CDR1 is SGHRS and CDR2 is YFSETQ. The CDR3 loop spans 15 amino acids. V gave up 3 bases and J gave up 2 bases, with 15 bases separating them. The CDR3 sequence: CASSSLSGRAYEQYF. In DNA form, the CDR3 reads TGCGCCAGCAGCTCGCTCTCGGGACGAGCCTACGAGCAGTACTTC.

This sequence joins TRBV3-1 and TRBJ1-1; 10 nucleotides match TRBD1. The CDR3 contains 16 residues. The germline gives CDR1 LGHDT, CDR2 YNNKEL (reference sequence). Trimming took 3 bases from V and 5 from J; bases not matched to a gene: 9. The chain's CDR3 is CASSHPGTGVRTEAFF. The CDR3 DNA reads as TGTGCCAGCAGCCATCCCGGGACAGGGGTGAGGACTGAAGCTTTCTTT.

The chain recombines TRBV20-1 with TRBJ2-1, with D possibly TRBD2 on 6 matching bases. There are 13 residues in the CDR3. Germline V gives CDR1 DFQATT, CDR2 SNEGSKA (reference sequence). Deletions cut 8 bases from V and 2 bases from J, with 13 bases between. DNA of the CDR3: TGCAGTTGCATTAGCGGTACCTACAATGAGCAGTTCTTC. Residues: CSCISGTYNEQFF.

This chain links TRBV20-1 with TRBJ1-5; no definite D call. The V and J ends lost 5 bases and 0 bases respectively, with 11 bases between them. The CDR3 contains 14 residues. From germline, CDR1 is DFQATT and CDR2 SNEGSKA (reference sequence). As DNA, the CDR3 is TGCAGTGCTTTGGCAGATTCTAGCAATCAGCCCCAGCATTTT. This gives the protein CSALADSSNQPQHF.

This chain uses TRBV19 with TRBJ2-1; TRBD2 matches at 11 bases. The germline V gene has CDR1 LNHDA and CDR2 SQIVND (reference sequence). V was clipped by 3 bases and J by 6 bases; unmatched bases: 4. This CDR3 region has 15 residues. CDR3 protein: CASSITSGRINEQFF. Here the CDR3 DNA reads TGTGCCAGTAGTATTACTAGCGGGAGAATCAATGAGCAGTTCTTC.

The V call is TRBV20-1, the J call TRBJ1-5; 7 positions agree with TRBD1. This CDR3 is 15 amino acids long. V lost 6 bases to trimming and J lost 0 bases; unmatched junction nucleotides: 8. Germline V gene data show CDR1 as DFQATT and CDR2 as SNEGSKA (reference sequence). CDR3: CSARRQGPSNQPQHF. CDR3 nucleotides: TGCAGTGCCCGCCGACAGGGACCTAGCAATCAGCCCCAGCATTTT.

This clonotype was detected a few times. The chain recombines TRBV12-3 or TRBV12-4 with TRBJ1-2, with D possibly matching TRBD1 (5 bases). The CDR3 sequence is 15 residues long. V was shortened by 2 bases and J by 8 bases, with 18 bases between the two germline ends. CDR3 nucleotide sequence: TGTGCCAGCAGTTTACTCCAAACGGGCGGGGGAGGCTACACCTTC. The encoded protein is CASSLLQTGGGGYTF.

This clonotype turned up a few times. The rearrangement joins TRBV25-1 to TRBJ1-3, with D maybe TRBD1 (5 bases). Germline CDR1 MGHDK, CDR2 SYGVNS. This CDR3 comprises 14 residues. The V end was cut by 10 bases, the J end by 5 bases, with 18 bases between. This CDR3 reads CATSTDKERNTIYF. The DNA for the CDR3 is TGTGCCACTAGTACGGACAAGGAAAGAAACACCATATATTTT.

The chain combines TRBV6-5 with TRBJ2-5; D is uncertain. The germline V gene encodes CDR1 MNHEY and CDR2 SVGAGI. The length of the CDR3 is 13 residues. Trimming removed 4 bases from V and 2 bases from J, with 8 bases in between. The CDR3 sequence: CASSSVQQETQYF. The CDR3 nucleotides are TGTGCCAGCAGTTCAGTCCAACAAGAGACCCAGTACTTC.

The chain joins TRBV5-1 to TRBJ1-4; TRBD1 is a possible D gene (5 bases). Germline values: CDR1 SGHRS, CDR2 YFSETQ. The CDR3 loop spans 15 amino acids. The ends were cut back, 4 bases at V and 2 bases at J, with 12 bases in the middle. The CDR3 DNA is TGCGCCAGCAGCAACGGGGGGAAGACTAATGAAAAACTGTTTTTT. Translation: CASSNGGKTNEKLFF.

In its sample, this clonotype was seen a few times. The CDR3 here is CASTKDPDRGIYNEQFF. The DNA of the CDR3 is TGTGCCAGCACCAAAGACCCCGACAGGGGCATCTACAATGAGCAGTTCTTC. The V gene is TRBV6-1, the J gene TRBJ2-1; 8 bases are a match to TRBD1. Trimming took 7 bases from V and 3 from J; bases not matched to a gene: 14. Germline CDR1 and CDR2: MNHNS and SASEGT. There are 17 residues in the CDR3.

V and J are TRBV20-1 and TRBJ2-1, with D unclear. Deletions cut 1 base from V and 7 bases from J, with 11 bases between. This CDR3 is 13 amino acids long. Germline CDR1 and CDR2: DFQATT and SNEGSKA (reference sequence). CDR3 loop: CSARGPGINEQFF. The CDR3 DNA follows: TGCAGTGCTAGAGGCCCCGGTATAAATGAGCAGTTCTTC.

CDR3 protein: CASSLTAGDHNEQFF. CDR3 bases: TGCGCCAGCAGCTTAACAGCGGGAGATCACAATGAGCAGTTCTTC. This chain uses TRBV5-1 with TRBJ2-1; 8 bases map to TRBD2. V was clipped by 2 bases and J by 5 bases; unmatched bases: 6. This CDR3 is built from 15 residues. CDR1 and CDR2 (germline): SGHRS, YFSETQ.

In this sample, this clonotype turned up a few times. This chain joins TRBV29-1 and TRBJ1-1; D gene uncertain. CDR3 size: 11 residues. Germline V gives CDR1 SQVTM, CDR2 ANQGSEA. The V end lost 7 bases, the J end lost 6 bases, and 12 bases lay between the germline ends. The CDR3 here is CSAYSVAEAFF. The CDR3 DNA reads TGCAGCGCCTACAGTGTCGCTGAAGCTTTCTTT. The full variable domain, in which reference TRBV29-1 and TRBJ1-1 provide the parts outside the CDR3, is SAVISQKPSRDICQRGTSLTIQCQVDSQVTMMFWYRQQPGQSLTLIATANQGSEATYESGFVIDKFPISRPNLTFSTLTVSNMSPEDSSIYLCSAYSVAEAFFGQGTRLTVV.

The table lists this clonotype with a few counts. The V and J genes are TRBV29-1 and TRBJ1-5; 12 nucleotides match TRBD1. This CDR3 comprises 14 residues. Germline CDR1 and CDR2: SQVTM and ANQGSEA. Unmatched junction bases numbered 4, after V lost 5 bases and J lost 5 bases. The CDR3 coding sequence is TGCAGCGTTCGCGGGACAGGGGGCGATCAGCCCCAGCATTTT. Its protein product is CSVRGTGGDQPQHF.

This clonotype was found many times. J is TRBJ1-1 and V is TRBV29-1; a weak D match, TRBD1 (5 bases). V was clipped by 4 bases and J by 5 bases, with 14 bases between them. The CDR3 is made up of 13 amino acids. In germline, CDR1 is SQVTM, CDR2 ANQGSEA. The DNA of the CDR3 is TGCAGCGTTGTTTCAGGATGGGGGACTGAAGCTTTCTTT. Protein sequence: CSVVSGWGTEAFF. Full variable domain (remainder filled in from reference TRBV29-1 and TRBJ1-1): SAVISQKPSRDICQRGTSLTIQCQVDSQVTMMFWYRQQPGQSLTLIATANQGSEATYESGFVIDKFPISRPNLTFSTLTVSNMSPEDSSIYLCSVVSGWGTEAFFGQGTRLTVV.

This sequence joins TRBV20-1 and TRBJ2-5; D is possibly TRBD1 (5 bases). Per germline, CDR1 DFQATT and CDR2 SNEGSKA (reference sequence). The V end was cut by 6 bases, the J end by 5 bases, with 16 bases between. The CDR3 runs to 13 residues. The CDR3 nucleotides are TGCAGTGCCCCTAGTAGGGGCCTTGAGACCCAGTACTTC. This translates into CSAPSRGLETQYF.

As regards this clonotype: Being one base from a much bigger clone, this may be a read error. The chain combines TRBV28 with TRBJ2-2; TRBD1 is a possible D gene (6 bases). Per the germline V gene, CDR1 is MDHEN and CDR2 is SYDVKM. V was clipped by 4 bases and J by 1 base, with 7 bases between them. There are 14 residues in the CDR3. The CDR3 bases are TGTGCCAGCAGTTGGGGACAGAACACCGGGGAGCTGTTTTTT. It specifies CASSWGQNTGELFF.

The genes are TRBV12-3 or TRBV12-4 and TRBJ1-5; D not certain. Trimming took off 1 base at V and 0 bases at J, with 10 bases between the two ends. The CDR3 consists of 16 residues. DNA for the CDR3: TGTGCCAGCAGTTTAGTGCGGGATTATAGCAATCAGCCCCAGCATTTT. Amino acid sequence: CASSLVRDYSNQPQHF.

This clonotype has only a few counts. The genes are TRBV20-1 and TRBJ2-1; 9 bases map to TRBD2. V shed 5 bases and J 9 bases; nucleotides not matched to a gene: 8. From germline, CDR1 is DFQATT and CDR2 SNEGSKA (reference sequence). The CDR3 has 13 amino acids. The CDR3 coding sequence is TGCAGTGCTGGGACTAGCAAATATGGTGAGCAGTTCTTC. This translates into CSAGTSKYGEQFF.

The chain employs TRBV6-6 and TRBJ2-7; possibly TRBD1 for D (5 bases). Between the trimmed V and J ends, which lost 6 bases and 5 bases, there was a span of 14 bases. Per the germline V gene, CDR1 is MNHNY and CDR2 is SVGAGI (reference sequence). The CDR3 contains 13 residues. The CDR3 nucleotides are TGTGCCAGCAGCCCGGGCGGACAAAACGAGCAGTACGTC. It yields the protein CASSPGGQNEQYV.

In this sample, this clonotype turned up a few times. This rearrangement joins TRBV12-3 or TRBV12-4 to TRBJ1-2; D ambiguous. Trimming took 1 base from V and 5 from J, leaving 8 bases between them. The CDR3 consists of 13 residues. The CDR3 bases are TGTGCCAGCAGTTTAGTAGAGGGATATGGCTACACCTTC. This encodes CASSLVEGYGYTF.

The rearrangement links TRBV11-3 to TRBJ2-7; D may match TRBD1 or TRBD2 (5 bases each). Per the germline V gene, CDR1 is SGHNT and CDR2 is YENEEA. The CDR3 length is 16 residues. Trimming stripped 4 bases from V and 5 bases from J, with 21 bases between. The CDR3: CASSSWFGTRRDEQYV. The CDR3 DNA reads as TGTGCCAGCAGCTCGTGGTTCGGGACCCGTCGAGACGAGCAGTACGTC.

This rearrangement joins TRBV7-2 to TRBJ2-1; D is perhaps TRBD2 (6 bases). Germline values: CDR1 SGHTA, CDR2 FQGNSA. The germline V and J ends were trimmed by 1 base and 6 bases, with 10 bases remaining between them. This CDR3 is built from 14 residues. CDR3 region: CASSLVVGSNEQFF. The CDR3 bases are TGTGCCAGCAGCTTAGTGGTCGGGAGCAATGAGCAGTTCTTC.

This clonotype has just a few counts. The chain has TRBV7-8 and TRBJ2-1; 9 bases fit TRBD2. The CDR3 length is 17 residues. Germline CDR1 SGHVS, CDR2 FQNEAQ. The V and J ends lost 3 bases and 0 bases, in that order; junction bases with no gene match: 6. CDR3 amino acids: CASSLRLAGSSYNEQFF. CDR3 DNA: TGTGCCAGCAGCTTGCGCCTAGCGGGGAGCTCCTACAATGAGCAGTTCTTC.

This clonotype was found a few times. V gene TRBV20-1 combines with J gene TRBJ2-1; 7 positions match TRBD1. This CDR3 is 15 amino acids long. The junction had 7 bases not matched to a gene; V was cut back by 5 bases and J by 0 bases. Germline assignment: CDR1 DFQATT and CDR2 SNEGSKA (reference sequence). The CDR3: CSAPTGSSSYNEQFF. CDR3 DNA: TGCAGTGCTCCGACAGGGTCCAGCTCCTACAATGAGCAGTTCTTC.